The next 15 T cell receptor beta chains were all read from a single sample in a study of post-analysis software for immune sequencing data. Presence of unique molecular identifiers characterized the TCR beta cDNA libraries. Each CDR3 protein is one row after TCRdb ran MiXCR on the PCR reads. The sample holds roughly 730,000 distinct CDR3 sequences; roughly 30% are singletons and the top ten take around 0.56%. Antigens of these TCRs are unknown. Broader study findings: Among five TRBV segments more frequent in patients than controls were TRBV5-6, TRBV5-1 and TRBV20-1.

The sequenced sample consisted of blood. Every receptor here comes from a girl aged 10 to 17 with multiple sclerosis.

The chain employs TRBV29-1 and TRBJ1-1; the D gene is possibly TRBD1 (6 bases). Trimming removed 4 bases from V and 10 bases from J, with 19 bases in between. The CDR3 has 13 residues. CDR1 and CDR2 (germline): SQVTM, ANQGSEA. DNA of the CDR3: TGCAGCGTTGGGGGGGCTATTGGGGCTGGAGCTTTCTTT. The encoded protein is CSVGGAIGAGAFF.

The chain joins TRBV15 to TRBJ2-3, with 7 bases fitting TRBD1. The J segment lost 2 bases and the V segment lost 3 bases, leaving 5 bases of the junction unmatched. Per germline, CDR1 LNHNV and CDR2 YYDKDF (reference sequence). The CDR3 runs 15 residues. CDR3 sequence reads: CATSRVDRDTDTQYF. As DNA, the CDR3 is TGTGCCACCAGCAGGGTCGACAGGGACACAGATACGCAGTATTTT. Filled out from reference TRBV15 and TRBJ2-3, the complete variable domain reads DAMVIQNPRYQVTQFGKPVTLSCSQTLNHNVMYWYQQKSSQAPKLLFHYYDKDFNNEADTPDNFQSRRPNTSFCFLDIRSPGLGDTAMYLCATSRVDRDTDTQYFGPGTRLTVL.

This clonotype has only a few counts. The chain links TRBV7-9 to TRBJ2-3; 8 positions match TRBD1. J was trimmed by 0 bases and V by 4 bases; bases with no gene match: 3. This CDR3 is 15 amino acids long. CDR1 and CDR2 from the germline V gene are SEHNR and FQNEAQ (reference sequence). The CDR3, as DNA: TGTGCCAGCAGCTCCCAGGGGGCTAGCACAGATACGCAGTATTTT. Its translation: CASSSQGASTDTQYF. Full variable domain (outside the CDR3, taken from reference TRBV7-9 and TRBJ2-3): DTGVSQNPRHKITKRGQNVTFRCDPISEHNRLYWYRQTLGQGPEFLTYFQNEAQLEKSRLLSDRFSAERPKGSFSTLEIQRTEQGDSAMYLCASSSQGASTDTQYFGPGTRLTVL.

This clonotype was detected a few times. The CDR3 here is CASSEASTGGVYGYTF. In DNA, the CDR3 is TGTGCCAGCAGTGAAGCGTCTACGGGGGGGGTCTATGGCTACACCTTC. J is TRBJ1-2 and V is TRBV2, with D perhaps TRBD1 (5 bases). Per the germline V gene, CDR1 is SNHLY and CDR2 is FYNNEI. V was pared by 0 bases and J by 4 bases, with 15 bases between. The CDR3 extends over 16 amino acids.

The chain links TRBV7-9 to TRBJ2-7; D unclear. The CDR3 is 13 amino acids. V lost 3 bases and J 1 base, leaving 7 bases between the germline ends. Germline V CDR1 and CDR2: SEHNR, FQNEAQ (reference sequence). The CDR3 reads CASSFTGSYEQYF. The CDR3 DNA reads as TGTGCCAGCAGCTTTACTGGTTCCTACGAGCAGTACTTC. Looking up the rest from reference TRBV7-9 and TRBJ2-7 gives the full variable domain: DTGVSQNPRHKITKRGQNVTFRCDPISEHNRLYWYRQTLGQGPEFLTYFQNEAQLEKSRLLSDRFSAERPKGSFSTLEIQRTEQGDSAMYLCASSFTGSYEQYFGPGTRLTVT.

This clonotype was seen only a few times. The rearrangement links TRBV5-1 to TRBJ2-7; D not certain. Deletions cut 4 bases from V and 2 bases from J, with 22 bases between. This CDR3 spans 17 amino acids. CDR1 and CDR2 (germline): SGHRS, YFSETQ. The CDR3 loop is CASSNPHQGGPTYEQYF. The CDR3 nucleotides are TGCGCCAGCAGCAACCCCCACCAAGGTGGTCCCACCTACGAGCAGTACTTC.

The chain is built from TRBV6-5 and TRBJ2-2; D is unresolved. Trimming removed 6 bases at V and 3 bases at J, with 8 bases between. Germline V gene data show CDR1 as MNHEY and CDR2 as SVGAGI. CDR3 length: 13 residues. As DNA, the CDR3 is TGTGCCAGCAGCGGCGGCGACACCGGGGAGCTGTTTTTT. This codes for CASSGGDTGELFF.

A few counts support this clonotype. This chain joins TRBV9 and TRBJ1-2, with a possible D match to TRBD1 (5 bases). The CDR3 is 12 amino acids. The V gene's germline CDR1 is SGDLS and CDR2 YYNGEE. Trimming shortened V by 3 bases and J by 13 bases, and 16 bases separated the two germline ends. The DNA of the CDR3 is TGTGCCAGCAGCGGACGGGACCCCGCTGTCACCTTC. Encoded protein: CASSGRDPAVTF. Together with reference TRBV9 and TRBJ1-2, the CDR3 gives the full variable domain: DSGVTQTPKHLITATGQRVTLRCSPRSGDLSVYWYQQSLDQGLQFLIQYYNGEERAKGNILERFSAQQFPDLHSELNLSSLELGDSALYFCASSGRDPAVTFGSGTRLTVV.

With regard to this clonotype: A much larger clone differs from this one at a single base, so this may be a read error. The gene calls are TRBV7-2 and TRBJ2-5; D call uncertain. TRBJ2-7 matches the DNA end more closely, so the J call is doubtful. CDR3 length equals 13 residues. The germline gives CDR1 SGHTA, CDR2 FQGNSA. CDR3 sequence: CTSSVPGAYEQYF. The CDR3 DNA reads TGTACCAGCAGCGTACCCGGAGCCTACGAGCAGTACTTC.

The chain recombines TRBV28 with TRBJ1-2; D is unclear. Germline assignment: CDR1 MDHEN and CDR2 SYDVKM. The CDR3 covers 11 residues. V shed 10 bases and J shed 5 bases, with 11 bases lying between them. Written as DNA, the CDR3 is TGTGCCATCTACCGAGGATATGGCTACACCTTC. Translated: CAIYRGYGYTF.

This chain links TRBV7-2 with TRBJ2-7; TRBD2 matches at 7 bases. V gave up 5 bases and J gave up 0 bases; unmatched junction bases: 7. There are 15 residues in the CDR3. CDR1 is SGHTA, CDR2 FQGNSA, per germline. The CDR3 DNA is TGTGCCAGCAGCCGGGCCGGGACTAACTCCTACGAGCAGTACTTC. It encodes CASSRAGTNSYEQYF.

V usage is TRBV12-3 or TRBV12-4 and J usage is TRBJ1-5; D remains ambiguous. This CDR3 has 16 residues. Trimming shortened V by 3 bases and J by 0 bases, and 12 bases separated the two germline ends. CDR3: CASSLGVGSSNQPQHF. The CDR3 DNA reads as TGTGCCAGCAGTTTGGGTGTTGGTTCTAGCAATCAGCCCCAGCATTTT.

The rearrangement links TRBV12-3 or TRBV12-4 to TRBJ2-3, with D possibly matching TRBD2 (6 bases). The CDR3 totals 13 residues. V lost 6 bases and J 6 bases, leaving 13 bases between the germline ends. The DNA for the CDR3 is TGTGCCAGCAGCAATCTAGCGATCGATACGCAGTATTTT. Its translation is CASSNLAIDTQYF.

CDR3 in DNA: TGTGCCAGCAGCTTCTCGGTCAGGAAAAGCACAGATACGCAGTATTTT. This gives the protein CASSFSVRKSTDTQYF. J is TRBJ2-3 and V is TRBV7-9; unclear D gene. The CDR3 loop spans 16 amino acids. V lost 3 bases to trimming and J lost 0 bases, with 13 bases between them. Germline V gene lookup returns CDR1 SEHNR and CDR2 FQNEAQ (reference sequence).

The chain combines TRBV21-1 with TRBJ2-1; the listed D gene, TRBD2, was not tested against the DNA. TRBV21-1 represents a pseudogene. The CDR3 has 16 residues. The DNA for the CDR3 is TGTGCCAGCAGCAAAAGGAGGAGGGGAACCGACAATGAGCAGTTCTTC. Residues: CASSKRRRGTDNEQFF.